This T cell receptor (beta chain) originates from a study of blood T cell repertoires in COVID-19. Study overall: COVID-19 samples from acute and convalescent phases originated in the United States, Italy and Spain.

Trimming stripped 0 bases from V and 6 bases from J, with 13 bases between. Germline V gives CDR1 SGHRS, CDR2 YFSETQ. This CDR3 comprises 15 residues. In the original analysis: Nucleated cell number was recorded as an estimate derived from reference gene primer amplification. Some clones are missing from TCRdb's copy, which holds only in-frame ones; the method was immunoSEQ multiplex PCR. V and J calls and clone size are copied from that table; D and trimming were computed from the DNA. The sample yields 90,000 to 130,000 clones, under 85% seen once. V and J are TRBV5-1 and TRBJ2-1; TRBD2 is a possible D gene (5 bases). The receptor's source is a woman in her 70s with acute or convalescent COVID-19. Sequencing was performed on peripheral blood. CDR3 in amino acids: CASSLDLAWSNEQFF. CDR3 coding DNA: TGCGCCAGCAGCTTGGACCTAGCATGGTCCAATGAGCAGTTCTTC.